The rows below give T cell receptor beta chains drawn from one sample of a study of shared clonotypes between healthy human individuals. Sequencing was performed with immunoSEQ multiplex PCR; in TCRdb, only in-frame clones are kept and a portion is missing. The top ten clones hold about 12% of a sample with about half a million clones, around 73% of them seen once. The specimen sequenced was PBMCs. Receptors were obtained from a woman in her 40s in good health. Some clones in this sample may be carry-over from other donors' samples. CDR3s include the opening cysteine and the closing phenylalanine or tryptophan. A D gene is named only where the DNA matches it firmly. Size is omitted from some rows. Given values are once, few, many or a class for expanded clones.

V gene	D gene	clone size	J gene	CDR3 protein	CDR3 DNA
TRBV10-3	TRBD2	-	TRBJ2-7	CAISDSSGMKNEQYF	TGTGCCATCAGCGATTCTAGCGGGATGAAGAACGAGCAGTACTTC
TRBV28	-	-	TRBJ2-2	CASSLISVPPWNTGELFF	TGTGCCAGCAGTTTAATTAGCGTCCCTCCCTGGAACACCGGGGAGCTGTTTTTT
TRBV4-3	-	-	TRBJ1-2	CASSLRTANYGYTF	TGCGCCAGCAGCCTACGGACGGCGAACTATGGCTACACCTTC
TRBV7-8	-	-	TRBJ2-5	CASSFGERETQYF	TGTGCCAGCAGCTTCGGCGAAAGGGAGACCCAGTACTTC
TRBV5-4	-	-	TRBJ1-1	CASSLAGTNTEAFF	TGTGCCAGCAGCTTGGCCGGGACTAACACTGAAGCTTTCTTT
TRBV29-1	TRBD1	once	TRBJ2-5	CSVLQGWETQYF	TGCAGCGTCCTACAGGGGTGGGAGACCCAGTACTTC
TRBV7-9	TRBD1	many	TRBJ2-4	CAISGQGSNIQYF	TGTGCCATCTCGGGACAGGGAAGCAACATTCAGTACTTC
TRBV9	-	few	TRBJ2-5	CASSVGGQETQYF	TGTGCCAGCAGCGTAGGAGGCCAAGAGACCCAGTACTTC
TRBV28	-	-	TRBJ1-2	CASSLAWGRGYTF	TGTGCCAGCAGTTTGGCGTGGGGTCGGGGCTACACCTTC
TRBV18	-	-	TRBJ2-3	CASSPPNGLAIDTQYF	TGTGCCAGCTCACCGCCGAATGGGCTAGCAATAGATACGCAGTATTTT
TRBV6-1	-	-	TRBJ2-7	CASSEIPNEQYF	TGTGCCAGCAGTGAAATTCCAAACGAGCAGTACTTC
TRBV28	-	few	TRBJ2-1	CASSLSTLEQFF	TGTGCCAGCAGTTTAAGTACGCTGGAGCAGTTCTTC
TRBV19	TRBD2	-	TRBJ2-7	CASRLTSGSYEQYF	TGTGCCAGTAGGTTGACTAGCGGTTCCTACGAGCAGTACTTC
TRBV5-6	TRBD1	once	TRBJ2-5	CASSPTGVGKETQYF	TGTGCCAGCAGCCCGACAGGGGTGGGGAAAGAGACCCAGTACTTC
TRBV6-4	-	once	TRBJ2-1	CASSGLAGTYNEQFF	TGTGCCAGCAGTGGACTGGCGGGAACCTACAATGAGCAGTTCTTC
TRBV11-3	-	-	TRBJ1-6	CASSLEGSSPLHF	TGTGCCAGCAGCTTAGAGGGGAGCTCACCCCTCCACTTT
TRBV5-4	-	-	TRBJ2-7	CASSSTESAAYYEQYF	TGTGCCAGCAGCTCCACGGAGAGCGCGGCCTACTACGAGCAGTACTTC
TRBV30	-	few	TRBJ1-1	CAGEWPGGRGGTEAFF	TGTGCCGGTGAATGGCCCGGTGGTCGAGGTGGGACTGAAGCTTTCTTT
TRBV15	TRBD1	-	TRBJ1-2	CATSGDRGLGGYTF	TGTGCCACCAGCGGGGACAGGGGGCTTGGTGGCTACACCTTC
TRBV29-1	TRBD1	-	TRBJ1-2	CSGAGWQGADYGYTF	TGCAGCGGGGCCGGTTGGCAGGGGGCTGATTATGGCTACACCTTC
TRBV5-1	TRBD2	-	TRBJ2-7	CASGSGGPREQHF	TGCGCCAGCGGGTCGGGAGGGCCTCGCGAGCAGCACTTC
TRBV5-6	TRBD1	-	TRBJ1-2	CASSLVGQVNYGYTF	TGTGCCAGCAGCTTGGTGGGACAGGTCAACTATGGCTACACCTTC
TRBV6-5	-	few	TRBJ1-1	CASSYLADVNTEAFF	TGTGCCAGCAGTTACTTGGCAGATGTTAACACTGAAGCTTTCTTT
TRBV12-1	-	-	TRBJ2-7	CASSIPAQGARQYF	TGTGCCAGCAGCATACCAGCTCAGGGGGCTAGGCAGTACTTC
TRBV7-2	TRBD2	many	TRBJ2-3	CASSRRGGGSTDTQYF	TGTGCCAGCAGCCGCCGGGGCGGGGGGAGCACAGATACGCAGTATTTT